This T cell receptor beta chain was documented in a study of CD8 T cells in Susac syndrome. Findings and caveats of the study: The CD4+ T cell repertoires in Susac syndrome did not show any clonal expansion.

After extraction with the RNeasy kit, 0.5 to 1 ug of the RNA was reverse transcribed using random hexamers. TCRdb re-called the immunoSEQ multiplex PCR reads through MiXCR, storing one row per CDR3 protein. The sample contains more than 150,000 distinct CDR3 sequences, about 96% of which appear only once. The V end lost 3 bases, the J end lost 5 bases, and 14 bases lay between the germline ends. Germline-derived CDR1 and CDR2 are ENHRY and SYGVKD. The CDR3 runs to 15 residues. Concerning this clonotype: Its antigen is as yet unknown.

CD8+ and CD4+ T cells taken from blood had their TCR beta sequenced. Patients with Susac syndrome fulfilled recently defined diagnostic criteria for definite or probable disease. TEMRA cells were FACS-enriched, with CD8+ and CD4+ T cells isolated negatively. The J gene is TRBJ2-1, the V gene TRBV10-3, with TRBD2 as a possible D gene (5 bases). The specimen was CD4+ T cells from PBMCs. The TCR comes from a human donor with Susac syndrome. Here the CDR3 reads CAISEGWLADNEQFF. CDR3 sequence (DNA): TGTGCCATCAGTGAAGGTTGGCTAGCCGACAATGAGCAGTTCTTC.